The entry that follows covers one T cell receptor (beta chain) sequence. Its antigen is not identified. The data originate from a study of cytomegalovirus exposure and HLA in healthy donors. Study-level results: Under in vitro conditions, a few CMV-associated chains were confirmed as specific for CMV antigens. Earlier results showed most TCR beta V segments being productive about 87% or about 30% of the time.

The germline V gene has CDR1 SGHNT and CDR2 YYREEE (reference sequence). CDR3 length: 18 amino acids. V was cut by 4 bases and J by 0 bases, with 17 bases left in between. The PCR was carried out with 60 Vbeta primers and 13 Jbeta primers. Authors' analysis steps: Unique TCR beta chains numbered approximately 80 million in a later analysis, with around 11 million shared. TCRdb's copy holds only in-frame clones and misses some; the assay was immunoSEQ multiplex PCR. V and J calls plus clone size are reproduced from that table; the DNA served to infer D and trimming. Found here are 200,000 or so clones, approximately 78% of them singletons; the top ten hold 6.5%.

The chain links TRBV5-4 to TRBJ2-6; D is possibly TRBD2 (6 bases). Sequenced material: PBMCs. This TCR was recovered from a woman aged 50 to 65 in good health and CMV-seropositive. The CDR3 DNA sequence: TGTGCCAGCAGCCCGCGAGGGGCGGGAATCTCTGGGGCCAACGTCCTGACTTTC. Translating it yields CASSPRGAGISGANVLTF.